The entry below describes one T cell receptor beta chain. What antigen it recognizes has not been identified. Base qualities are missing; no much larger clone stands one base away. This specimen's time point label, interpreted: week 35, safety follow-up. Every vaccine dose consisted of 300 ug of a 20-mer mutant IDH1 peptide in Montanide, administered subcutaneously together with topical imiquimod. Eight vaccinations were administered to patients in weeks 1, 3, 5, 7, 11, 15, 19 and 23, corresponding to visits V03 through V10. The donors had newly diagnosed IDH1-mutant astrocytomas of WHO grade 3 or 4 that showed loss of nuclear ATRX. The samples were drawn from NOA16, a multicentre, single-arm, open-label phase I trial in Germany that tested a mutant IDH1 peptide vaccine in humans for the first time. Genomic DNA for TCRB sequencing was extracted from EDTA blood using the DNeasy Blood and Tissue Kit.

The data were obtained in a study of a mutant IDH1 vaccine in newly diagnosed glioma (dated by TCRdb to the early 2020s). A note on the overall study: Vaccination was initiated 4-6 weeks after radiotherapy alone, or concurrently with temozolomide cycles in the chemotherapy-containing groups. Of the roughly 34 treated patients, 62.5% were male and roughly 38% were female, and a mean age of about 37 years was recorded. Prior to enrollment, standard therapy consisting of radiotherapy alone, temozolomide alone, or radiochemotherapy with temozolomide had been administered to patients, with the combination being received by most patients. The week-35 safety follow-up was designated visit V12, and the week-47 end of study was designated visit V13. Peripheral blood was drawn at six visits: V03 (baseline), V05, V07, V10, V12 and V13. For exploratory analyses, longitudinal TCRB deep sequencing was carried out in about two dozen treated patients wherever samples were available. Study-wide conclusions, independent of this receptor: Across multiple MHC alleles, vaccine-induced immune responses were seen in approximately 93% of patients. It was noted by the authors that analyses of patient blood samples could not be reproduced owing to sample limitations. PBMC samples for TCRB deep sequencing were selected based on availability. Pseudoprogression seemed to be unrelated to changes in the top peripheral T cell clonotypes found by TCRB sequencing.

Library preparation used the immunoSEQ multiplex PCR assay. The hsTCRB Kit was used according to the manufacturer's protocol to amplify rearranged TCR beta chain sequences. An Illumina MiSeq was used to sequence the TCRB libraries. On the study's bioinformatics: The kit vendor's proprietary platform handled demultiplexing, trimming and gene mapping. TCRdb re-hosts the immuneACCESS table, in-frame sequences only. Its copies lack some clones; in the studies checked, an unresolved V gene accounts for under half of them, and the cause for the rest is not known. The V and J calls and clone size were taken over from that table, and D and trimming were inferred from the DNA. The sample table shows more than 60,000 clones, and under 85% are seen once. The top ten clones comprise roughly 4.3% of the sample. From the germline V gene, CDR1 is SGHRS and CDR2 is YFSETQ. Spanning cysteine to phenylalanine, the CDR3 consists of 16 amino acids. Only the CDR3 DNA is retained, 48 bases long and in frame from the first base. V is reduced by 4 bases and J by 1 base, leaving a spacing of 15 bases between them.

The sequenced sample was PBMCs, obtained from a glioma patient whose treatment included an IDH1 peptide vaccine. Recombination joined TRBV5-1 with TRBJ1-3; the D gene is perhaps TRBD1, on 5 matching bases. The receptor comes from a man between 45 and 60 years old with glioma. The sequenced DNA: TGCGCCAGCAGCGCGGGGACGGGAAATTCTGGAAACACCATATATTTT. This codes for CASSAGTGNSGNTIYF.